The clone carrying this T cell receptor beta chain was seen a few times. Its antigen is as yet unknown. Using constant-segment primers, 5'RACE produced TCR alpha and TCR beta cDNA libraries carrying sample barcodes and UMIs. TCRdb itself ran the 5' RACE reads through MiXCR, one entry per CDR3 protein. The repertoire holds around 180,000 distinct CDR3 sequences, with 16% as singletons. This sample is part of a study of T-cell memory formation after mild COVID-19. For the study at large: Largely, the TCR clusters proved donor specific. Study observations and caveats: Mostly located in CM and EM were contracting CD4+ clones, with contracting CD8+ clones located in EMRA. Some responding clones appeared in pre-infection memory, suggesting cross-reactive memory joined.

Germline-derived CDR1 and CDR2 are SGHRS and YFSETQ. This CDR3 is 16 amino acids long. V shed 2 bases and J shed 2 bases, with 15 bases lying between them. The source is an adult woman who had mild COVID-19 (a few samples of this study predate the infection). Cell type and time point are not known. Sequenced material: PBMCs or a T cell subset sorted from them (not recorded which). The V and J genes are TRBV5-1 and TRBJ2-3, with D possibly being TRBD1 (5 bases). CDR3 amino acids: CASSFDVGRATDTQYF. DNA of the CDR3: TGCGCCAGCAGCTTCGACGTGGGGCGCGCCACAGATACGCAGTATTTT.